This entry lists 13 T cell receptor beta chains sequenced from one sample in a study of CD8 T cells in ankylosing spondylitis. General observations from the study: A TCR beta motif of roughly eight highly homologous variants appeared characteristic of ankylosing spondylitis blood.

MiXCR was run by TCRdb on the 5' RACE reads, yielding one entry per CDR3 protein. The data contain 650,000 to 800,000 distinct CDR3 sequences, 15% to 20% of them singletons. These receptors' targets are unknown. The sample consisted of blood, either unsorted or a sorted T cell fraction (not recorded which). Every receptor here comes from a male donor with ankylosing spondylitis.

The chain carries TRBV20-1 and TRBJ2-7, with TRBD1 identical over 10 bases. Losses at the gene ends were 0 bases for V and 1 base for J; bases not matched to a gene: 3. CDR3 length equals 15 residues. Germline V gene lookup returns CDR1 DFQATT and CDR2 SNEGSKA (reference sequence). This chain's CDR3 is CSARDPGQGSYEQYF. The CDR3 nucleotides are TGCAGTGCTAGAGACCCGGGACAGGGGTCCTACGAGCAGTACTTC.

The V call is TRBV30, the J call TRBJ1-3, with D uncertain. V lost 6 bases and J 0 bases, leaving 9 bases between the germline ends. The CDR3 totals 13 residues. Per the germline V gene, CDR1 is GTSNPN and CDR2 is SVGIG (reference sequence). The CDR3 DNA sequence: TGTGCCTGCTTCAGACACTCTGGAAACACCATATATTTT. Translating gives CACFRHSGNTIYF.

This clonotype was seen only a few times. This rearrangement joins TRBV6-1 to TRBJ1-1, with D possibly being TRBD1 (5 bases). The germline V gene encodes CDR1 MNHNS and CDR2 SASEGT. Trimming pared 6 bases from V and 0 bases from J, leaving 14 bases between. The CDR3 covers 15 residues. CDR3 loop: CASRDIGHLNTEAFF. For the CDR3, the DNA is TGTGCCAGCAGAGACATAGGACATTTGAACACTGAAGCTTTCTTT.

The chain links TRBV18 to TRBJ2-7; D unresolved. Trimming removed 5 bases from V and 1 base from J, with 9 bases in between. This CDR3 contains 13 residues. Germline CDR1 KGHSH, CDR2 LQKENI. In DNA form, the CDR3 reads TGTGCCAGCTCATCGCGACCGTCCTACGAGCAGTACTTC. Protein product: CASSSRPSYEQYF.

The rearrangement links TRBV12-5 to TRBJ1-5; no firm D call. The V and J ends lost 1 base and 4 bases respectively, with 5 bases between them. The CDR3 has 13 amino acids. CDR1 is LGHNT and CDR2 is FRNRAP in the germline V gene. The CDR3, as DNA: TGTGCTAGTGGTTTGGGAAGTAATCAGCCCCAGCATTTT. Its protein product is CASGLGSNQPQHF.

This clonotype was detected a few times. This sequence joins TRBV5-6 and TRBJ1-5; weak D call: TRBD1 (6 bases). V was cut by 0 bases and J by 6 bases, with 10 bases left in between. Germline CDR1 is SGHDT and CDR2 is YYEEEE. This CDR3 is built from 14 residues. The DNA of the CDR3 is TGTGCCAGCAGCTTGGCCCAGGGGAGTCAGCCCCAGCATTTT. Amino acid sequence: CASSLAQGSQPQHF.

The chain uses TRBV11-3 and TRBJ2-1; D unclear. The CDR3 has 12 amino acids. Germline assignment: CDR1 SGHNT and CDR2 YENEEA. Trimming took off 7 bases at V and 5 bases at J, with 9 bases between the two ends. The CDR3 sequence is CASTSGDNEQFF. The CDR3 DNA is TGTGCCAGCACCTCGGGCGACAATGAGCAGTTCTTC.

Ten or more counts support this clonotype. The CDR3 loop reads CSASGGTFQYF. In DNA, the CDR3 is TGCAGTGCTAGCGGGGGGACTTTTCAGTATTTT. The rearrangement uses TRBV20-1 and TRBJ2-3, with 7 bases aligning to TRBD2. The trim removed 3 bases at V and 12 bases at J, leaving 6 bases unmatched. The CDR3 is made up of 11 amino acids. In germline, CDR1 is DFQATT, CDR2 SNEGSKA (reference sequence).

A few counts support this clonotype. The chain couples TRBV29-1 to TRBJ2-5, with 7 bases aligning to TRBD2. Germline CDR1 reads SQVTM; CDR2 reads ANQGSEA. J was trimmed by 2 bases and V by 4 bases; bases with no gene match: 4. This CDR3 has 13 amino acids. The CDR3 nucleotides read TGCAGCGTTGTTGCGGGAGCTCAAGAGACCCAGTACTTC. Its translation: CSVVAGAQETQYF.

This clonotype was detected many times. J is TRBJ1-3 and V is TRBV12-3 or TRBV12-4; maybe TRBD1 (5 bases). The CDR3 sequence is 15 residues long. V was shortened by 5 bases and J by 0 bases, with 11 bases between the two germline ends. CDR3 sequence reads: CASSPGTRSGNTIYF. The CDR3 DNA reads as TGTGCCAGCAGTCCCGGGACTCGCTCTGGAAACACCATATATTTT.

The table lists this clonotype with a count of one. The chain recombines TRBV6-5 with TRBJ1-5, with 7 bases that match TRBD1. V was pared by 2 bases and J by 5 bases, with 3 bases of the junction left unmatched. Per the germline V gene, CDR1 is MNHEY and CDR2 is SVGAGI. This CDR3 is 14 amino acids long. In DNA, the CDR3 is TGTGCCAGCAGTTACGGCAGGGGGGATCAGCCCCAGCATTTT. Translated, it gives CASSYGRGDQPQHF.

This clonotype was seen more than once but under ten times. The CDR3 DNA sequence: TGCGCTCCGGTACGGGCTCGGAACACTGAAGCTTTCTTT. Translation gives CAPVRARNTEAFF. The J gene is TRBJ1-1, the V gene TRBV5-1; D remains unclear. CDR3 length equals 13 residues. Germline V CDR1 and CDR2: SGHRS, YFSETQ. Complete variable domain (other parts from reference TRBV5-1 and TRBJ1-1): KAGVTQTPRYLIKTRGQQVTLSCSPISGHRSVSWYQQTPGQGLQFLFEYFSETQRNKGNFPGRFSGRQFSNSRSEMNVSTLELGDSALYLCAPVRARNTEAFFGQGTRLTVV.

The table lists this clonotype with a few counts. This rearrangement joins TRBV12-3 or TRBV12-4 to TRBJ1-2; 9 nucleotides align to TRBD1. The CDR3 consists of 16 residues. The J segment lost 2 bases and the V segment lost 6 bases, leaving 10 bases of the junction unmatched. CDR3 coding DNA: TGTGCCAGCAGACCCCCCCCCGGGACAGGGAACTATGGCTACACCTTC. Translating it yields CASRPPPGTGNYGYTF.